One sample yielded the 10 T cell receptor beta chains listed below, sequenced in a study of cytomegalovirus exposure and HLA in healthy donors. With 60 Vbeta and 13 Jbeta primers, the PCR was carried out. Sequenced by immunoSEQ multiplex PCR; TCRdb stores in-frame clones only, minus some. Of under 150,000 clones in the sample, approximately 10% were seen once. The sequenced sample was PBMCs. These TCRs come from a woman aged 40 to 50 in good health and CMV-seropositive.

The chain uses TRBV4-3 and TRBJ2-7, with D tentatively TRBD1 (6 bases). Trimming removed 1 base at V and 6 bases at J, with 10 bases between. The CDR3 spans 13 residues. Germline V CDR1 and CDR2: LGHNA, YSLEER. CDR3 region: CASSQGRGGEQYF. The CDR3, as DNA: TGCGCCAGCAGCCAAGGCAGGGGCGGCGAGCAGTACTTC.

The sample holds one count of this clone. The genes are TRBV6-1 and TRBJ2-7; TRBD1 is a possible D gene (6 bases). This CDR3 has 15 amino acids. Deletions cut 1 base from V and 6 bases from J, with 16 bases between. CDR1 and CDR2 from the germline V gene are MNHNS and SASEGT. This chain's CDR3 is CASSEVRAGVGEQYF. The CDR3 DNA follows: TGTGCCAGCAGTGAAGTTCGGGCAGGGGTGGGCGAGCAGTACTTC.

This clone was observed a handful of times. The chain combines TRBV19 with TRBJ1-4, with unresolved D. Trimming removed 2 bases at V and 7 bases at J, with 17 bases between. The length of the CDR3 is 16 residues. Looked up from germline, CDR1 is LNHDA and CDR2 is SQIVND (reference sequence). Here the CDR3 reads CASSIRTLTRGEKLFF. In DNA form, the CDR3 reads TGTGCCAGTAGTATACGGACCCTCACACGGGGTGAAAAACTGTTTTTT.

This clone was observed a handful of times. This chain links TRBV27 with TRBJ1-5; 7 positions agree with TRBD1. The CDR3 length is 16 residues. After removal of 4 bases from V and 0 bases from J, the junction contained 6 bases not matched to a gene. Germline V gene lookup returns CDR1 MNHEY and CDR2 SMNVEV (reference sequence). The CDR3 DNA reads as TGTGCCAGCAGTTCCAGACAGGGACTTAGCAATCAGCCCCAGCATTTT. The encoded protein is CASSSRQGLSNQPQHF.

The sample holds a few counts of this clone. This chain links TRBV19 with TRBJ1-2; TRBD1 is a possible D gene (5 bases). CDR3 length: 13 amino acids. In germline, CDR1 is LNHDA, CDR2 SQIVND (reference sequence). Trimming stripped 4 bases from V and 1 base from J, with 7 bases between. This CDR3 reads CASSRQLNYGYTF. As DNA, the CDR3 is TGTGCCAGTAGTAGACAGCTTAACTATGGCTACACCTTC.

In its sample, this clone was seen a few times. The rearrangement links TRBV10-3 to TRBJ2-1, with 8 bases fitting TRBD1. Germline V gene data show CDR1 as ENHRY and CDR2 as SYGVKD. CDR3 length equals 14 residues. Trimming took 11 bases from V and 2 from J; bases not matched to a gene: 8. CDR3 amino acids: CASRTGSAYNEQFF. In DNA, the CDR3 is TGTGCCTCTAGGACAGGGAGCGCCTACAATGAGCAGTTCTTC.

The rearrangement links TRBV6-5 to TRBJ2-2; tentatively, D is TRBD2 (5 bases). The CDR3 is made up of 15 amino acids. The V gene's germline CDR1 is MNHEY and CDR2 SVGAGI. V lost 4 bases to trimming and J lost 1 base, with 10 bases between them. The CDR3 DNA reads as TGTGCCAGCAGTTTGGTGGAGGAGAACACCGGGGAGCTGTTTTTT. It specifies CASSLVEENTGELFF.

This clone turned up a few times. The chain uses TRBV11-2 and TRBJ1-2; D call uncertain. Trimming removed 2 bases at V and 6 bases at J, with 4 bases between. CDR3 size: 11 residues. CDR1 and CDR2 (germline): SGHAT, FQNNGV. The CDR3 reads CASSLIDGYTF. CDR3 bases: TGTGCCAGCAGCTTAATCGATGGCTACACCTTC.

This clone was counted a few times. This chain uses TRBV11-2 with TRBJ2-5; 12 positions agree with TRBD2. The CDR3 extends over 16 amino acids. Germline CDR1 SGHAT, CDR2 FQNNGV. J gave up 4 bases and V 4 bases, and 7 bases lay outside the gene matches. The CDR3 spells CASSYMTSGGLETQYF. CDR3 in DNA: TGTGCCAGCAGCTACATGACTAGCGGGGGATTAGAGACCCAGTACTTC.

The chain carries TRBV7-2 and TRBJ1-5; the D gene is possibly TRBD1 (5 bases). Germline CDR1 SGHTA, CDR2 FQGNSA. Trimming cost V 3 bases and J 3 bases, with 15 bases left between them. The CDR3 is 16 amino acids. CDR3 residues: CASSLAPTGYNQPQHF. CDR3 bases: TGTGCCAGCAGCTTGGCCCCAACAGGTTACAATCAGCCCCAGCATTTT. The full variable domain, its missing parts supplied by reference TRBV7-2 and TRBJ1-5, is GAGVSQSPSNKVTEKGKDVELRCDPISGHTALYWYRQSLGQGLEFLIYFQGNSAPDKSGLPSDRFSAERTGGSVSTLTIQRTQQEDSAVYLCASSLAPTGYNQPQHFGDGTRLSIL.